The 29 T cell receptor beta chains given below trace back to one sample, sequenced in a study of OX40 agonist ivuxolimab in advanced cancers. Measured with immunoSEQ multiplex PCR; TCRdb has only the in-frame clones, and not every one. Among over 70,000 clones listed, about 88% were seen once. The source was CD4+ or CD8+ T cells sorted from blood, collected in a trial of the OX40 agonist ivuxolimab. The receptors originated from an adult with an advanced solid tumor such as melanoma, head and neck, liver or kidney cancer.

This clone has a handful of counts. The chain has TRBV5-1 and TRBJ2-1, with 10 bases matching TRBD1. The CDR3 runs to 13 residues. After removal of 3 bases from V and 10 bases from J, the junction contained 4 bases not matched to a gene. Germline lookup yields CDR1 SGHRS and CDR2 YFSETQ. The CDR3 loop reads CASSWTGGREQFF. The DNA of the CDR3 is TGCGCCAGCAGCTGGACAGGGGGTCGGGAGCAGTTCTTC. The full variable domain, rest sourced from reference TRBV5-1 and TRBJ2-1, is KAGVTQTPRYLIKTRGQQVTLSCSPISGHRSVSWYQQTPGQGLQFLFEYFSETQRNKGNFPGRFSGRQFSNSRSEMNVSTLELGDSALYLCASSWTGGREQFFGPGTRLTVL.

This sequence joins TRBV9 and TRBJ1-3; no firm D call. The germline V and J ends were trimmed by 0 bases and 1 base, with 5 bases remaining between them. This CDR3 region has 14 residues. Germline V CDR1 and CDR2: SGDLS, YYNGEE. The CDR3 sequence is CASSVEGSGNTIYF. DNA of the CDR3: TGTGCCAGCAGCGTAGAGGGTTCTGGAAACACCATATATTTT. Full variable domain (missing parts from reference TRBV9 and TRBJ1-3): DSGVTQTPKHLITATGQRVTLRCSPRSGDLSVYWYQQSLDQGLQFLIQYYNGEERAKGNILERFSAQQFPDLHSELNLSSLELGDSALYFCASSVEGSGNTIYFGEGSWLTVV.

The chain recombines TRBV5-4 with TRBJ1-4, with TRBD1 identical over 9 bases. CDR1 is SGHNT, CDR2 YYREEE, per germline (reference sequence). The CDR3 has 15 amino acids. The V and J ends lost 4 bases and 5 bases, in that order; junction bases with no gene match: 6. The CDR3 sequence is CASSPPGQGNEKLFF. In DNA, the CDR3 is TGTGCCAGCAGCCCCCCGGGACAGGGAAATGAAAAACTGTTTTTT.

The chain combines TRBV4-1 with TRBJ1-1; tentative D call: TRBD1 (5 bases). Germline lookup yields CDR1 MGHRA and CDR2 YSYEKL. With 1 base removed from V and 1 base from J, the gap between germline ends came to 7 bases. The CDR3 runs 14 residues. This CDR3 reads CASSQGQRNTEAFF. CDR3 bases: TGCGCCAGCAGCCAAGGACAGCGGAACACTGAAGCTTTCTTT.

This chain connects TRBV7-9 to TRBJ1-4, with D uncertain. The CDR3 length is 14 residues. In germline, CDR1 is SEHNR, CDR2 FQNEAQ (reference sequence). V lost 7 bases and J 8 bases, leaving 17 bases between the germline ends. CDR3 in DNA: TGTGCCAGCACCGTGTACGGGTCGAGGGAAAAACTGTTTTTT. Translating it yields CASTVYGSREKLFF.

This clone was observed a handful of times. J is TRBJ2-3 and V is TRBV9; no firm D call. Germline CDR1 and CDR2: SGDLS and YYNGEE. The V and J ends lost 3 bases and 6 bases respectively, with 11 bases between them. This CDR3 region has 13 residues. The CDR3, as DNA: TGTGCCAGCAGCGCGACCCTGGGGGATACGCAGTATTTT. Its translation: CASSATLGDTQYF.

In DNA form, the CDR3 reads TGTGCCAGCAGCTTAACCGGGCGGTACACTGAAGCTTTCTTT. Translated: CASSLTGRYTEAFF. The chain employs TRBV7-3 and TRBJ1-1; D is undetermined. CDR1 and CDR2 (germline): SGHTA, FQGTGA. This CDR3 is 14 amino acids long. Trimming took off 0 bases at V and 3 bases at J, with 8 bases between the two ends.

This chain links TRBV19 with TRBJ2-3, with D uncertain. The CDR3 totals 13 residues. Germline lookup yields CDR1 LNHDA and CDR2 SQIVND (reference sequence). Deletions cut 8 bases from V and 1 base from J, with 10 bases between. The CDR3, as DNA: TGTGCCAGTTTGATTGAGGGCACAGATACGCAGTATTTT. Protein sequence: CASLIEGTDTQYF.

The chain links TRBV7-2 to TRBJ1-6; D remains ambiguous. Germline V lookup: CDR1 SGHTA, CDR2 FQGNSA. Deletions cut 2 bases from V and 10 bases from J, with 9 bases between. The CDR3 has 13 residues. This CDR3 reads CASSLRPESPLHF. The CDR3 nucleotides read TGTGCCAGCAGCTTACGACCGGAGTCACCCCTCCACTTT.

The J gene is TRBJ1-1, the V gene TRBV28; D remains unclear. This CDR3 is built from 14 residues. The germline CDR1 and CDR2 sequences are MDHEN and SYDVKM. Trimming took off 3 bases at V and 0 bases at J, with 8 bases between the two ends. CDR3 loop: CASSFGRLNTEAFF. CDR3 nucleotides: TGTGCCAGCAGTTTTGGTAGACTGAACACTGAAGCTTTCTTT.

The V and J genes are TRBV2 and TRBJ2-5, with D perhaps given as TRBD1 or TRBD2 (5 bases each). This CDR3 is built from 14 residues. CDR1 SNHLY and CDR2 FYNNEI come from the germline V gene. With 1 base removed from V and 3 bases from J, the gap between germline ends came to 9 bases. In DNA, the CDR3 is TGTGCCAGCAGTGAAGAGTGGGGGAAAGAGACCCAGTACTTC. This gives the protein CASSEEWGKETQYF.

The chain links TRBV27 to TRBJ1-2; D remains unclear. Trimming shortened V by 3 bases and J by 0 bases, and 5 bases separated the two germline ends. Looked up from germline, CDR1 is MNHEY and CDR2 is SMNVEV (reference sequence). This CDR3 is 13 amino acids long. CDR3 residues: CASSFFANYGYTF. CDR3 DNA: TGTGCCAGCAGTTTTTTTGCTAACTATGGCTACACCTTC.

The gene calls are TRBV18 and TRBJ2-5; 7 bases map to TRBD1. The CDR3 is 16 residues long. Trimming removed 4 bases from V and 5 bases from J; junction bases left unmatched: 13. The germline gives CDR1 KGHSH, CDR2 LQKENI. The CDR3 sequence: CASSLIGTESSETQYF. As DNA, the CDR3 is TGTGCCAGCTCACTAATAGGGACAGAATCTTCCGAGACCCAGTACTTC.

The chain joins TRBV2 to TRBJ2-1; D possibly corresponds to TRBD1 (6 bases). The CDR3 covers 14 residues. V dropped 7 bases and J dropped 5 bases, with 15 bases sitting between them. Germline V gene lookup returns CDR1 SNHLY and CDR2 FYNNEI. The CDR3: CASTPQGFDNEQFF. CDR3 DNA: TGTGCCAGCACCCCCCAGGGGTTCGACAATGAGCAGTTCTTC.

This CDR3 is CASSLVGYEQYV. In DNA, the CDR3 is TGTGCCAGCAGCTTGGTGGGATACGAGCAGTACGTC. This chain links TRBV5-6 with TRBJ2-7; no reliable D call. The V gene's germline CDR1 is SGHDT and CDR2 YYEEEE. This CDR3 is 12 amino acids long. Trimming stripped 0 bases from V and 4 bases from J, with 5 bases between.

The chain employs TRBV4-1 and TRBJ2-5; D is uncertain. Looked up from germline, CDR1 is MGHRA and CDR2 is YSYEKL. The V end was cut by 3 bases, the J end by 5 bases, with 7 bases between. The CDR3 has 12 amino acids. CDR3 loop: CASSHSEETQYF. The CDR3 bases are TGCGCCAGCAGCCATTCGGAGGAGACCCAGTACTTC.

This CDR3 is CASSLTGLSDTQYF. The CDR3 DNA is TGCGCCAGCAGCTTGACAGGATTGTCCGATACGCAGTATTTT. V is TRBV5-1 and J is TRBJ2-3, with TRBD1 as a possible D gene (5 bases). Deletions cut 1 base from V and 6 bases from J, with 12 bases between. Germline loops: CDR1 SGHRS, CDR2 YFSETQ. The CDR3 sequence is 14 residues long.

The chain employs TRBV15 and TRBJ2-7; D uncertain. V was clipped by 8 bases and J by 7 bases, with 15 bases between them. The germline gives CDR1 LNHNV, CDR2 YYDKDF (reference sequence). This CDR3 has 12 amino acids. This chain's CDR3 is CATGSETGEQYF. The CDR3 DNA sequence: TGTGCCACCGGCTCGGAGACGGGTGAGCAGTACTTC.

The CDR3 DNA is TGTGCCAGCAGCGTAAACTTGGACAGTCTCGAGCAGTACTTC. Protein: CASSVNLDSLEQYF. The rearrangement joins TRBV7-9 to TRBJ2-7; the D gene is possibly TRBD1 (6 bases). Trimming stripped 5 bases from V and 6 bases from J, with 17 bases between. Germline V gene sequence: CDR1 SEHNR, CDR2 FQNEAQ (reference sequence). The CDR3 is 14 residues long.

In this sample, this clone turned up once. This chain joins TRBV4-2 and TRBJ2-7; D not certain. The V end lost 5 bases, the J end lost 0 bases, and 23 bases lay between the germline ends. The CDR3 runs to 18 residues. Germline loops: CDR1 LGHNA, CDR2 YNFKEQ. CDR3 coding DNA: TGTGCCAGCAGCATCCGGATGACTCAGGACCCCCGCTCCTACGAGCAGTACTTC. It encodes CASSIRMTQDPRSYEQYF.

The rearrangement uses TRBV7-3 and TRBJ2-3; D is undetermined. Germline-derived CDR1 and CDR2 are SGHTA and FQGTGA. V was trimmed by 3 bases and J by 3 bases, leaving 10 bases between them. The CDR3 consists of 14 residues. The chain's CDR3 is CASSLSRSTDTQYF. The CDR3 DNA sequence: TGTGCCAGCAGCTTGAGCAGAAGTACAGATACGCAGTATTTT. The entire variable domain, with the rest obtained from reference TRBV7-3 and TRBJ2-3, is as follows: GAGVSQTPSNKVTEKGKYVELRCDPISGHTALYWYRQSLGQGPEFLIYFQGTGAADDSGLPNDRFFAVRPEGSVSTLKIQRTERGDSAVYLCASSLSRSTDTQYFGPGTRLTVL.

The chain joins TRBV2 to TRBJ1-3, with no clear D. V was pared by 4 bases and J by 9 bases, with 16 bases between. Germline V gene data show CDR1 as SNHLY and CDR2 as FYNNEI. This CDR3 spans 14 amino acids. The chain's CDR3 is CASSVGPGAGTIYF. The CDR3 bases are TGTGCCAGCAGTGTAGGGCCCGGTGCGGGCACCATATATTTT.

The chain uses TRBV7-2 and TRBJ2-2; TRBD1 matches at 7 bases. The CDR3 extends over 15 amino acids. After removal of 3 bases from V and 4 bases from J, the junction contained 5 bases not matched to a gene. CDR1 is SGHTA and CDR2 is FQGNSA in the germline V gene. The CDR3 loop is CASSLQGVGTGELFF. In DNA form, the CDR3 reads TGTGCCAGCAGCTTGCAGGGGGTAGGCACCGGGGAGCTGTTTTTT. Variable domain in full (rest from reference TRBV7-2 and TRBJ2-2): GAGVSQSPSNKVTEKGKDVELRCDPISGHTALYWYRQSLGQGLEFLIYFQGNSAPDKSGLPSDRFSAERTGGSVSTLTIQRTQQEDSAVYLCASSLQGVGTGELFFGEGSRLTVL.

The chain recombines TRBV5-1 with TRBJ2-1; weak D call: TRBD2 (6 bases). This CDR3 region has 15 residues. V was cut by 6 bases and J by 3 bases, with 16 bases left in between. Germline assignment: CDR1 SGHRS and CDR2 YFSETQ. The CDR3 DNA sequence: TGCGCCAGCACTTCGGGAGACTATCTCTACAATGAGCAGTTCTTC. It yields the protein CASTSGDYLYNEQFF.

The chain carries TRBV9 and TRBJ2-3; D is unresolved. The CDR3 has 15 amino acids. The germline gives CDR1 SGDLS, CDR2 YYNGEE. V lost 3 bases and J 0 bases, leaving 11 bases between the germline ends. Here the CDR3 DNA reads TGTGCCAGCAGCGCCAGACTTACTAGCACAGATACGCAGTATTTT. Its translation is CASSARLTSTDTQYF.

The genes are TRBV18 and TRBJ1-1; TRBD1 is a possible D gene (6 bases). The germline V gene has CDR1 KGHSH and CDR2 LQKENI. This CDR3 spans 12 amino acids. Trimming removed 6 bases from V and 7 bases from J, with 12 bases in between. In nucleotides, the CDR3 is TGTGCCAGCTCCCCGACAGGAATTGAAGCTTTCTTT. This gives the protein CASSPTGIEAFF.

The rearrangement links TRBV7-2 to TRBJ2-5; TRBD1 aligns across 7 bases. The junction had 6 bases not matched to a gene; V was cut back by 4 bases and J by 7 bases. Per the germline V gene, CDR1 is SGHTA and CDR2 is FQGNSA. CDR3 length equals 13 residues. The CDR3 DNA reads TGTGCCAGCAGCTCACGACAGGGCGGGACCCAGTACTTC. This codes for CASSSRQGGTQYF.

This chain joins TRBV27 and TRBJ1-5; a possible D gene is TRBD1 (6 bases). This CDR3 contains 14 residues. V was trimmed by 8 bases and J by 3 bases, leaving 14 bases between them. The germline CDR1 and CDR2 sequences are MNHEY and SMNVEV (reference sequence). The CDR3 region has the DNA TGTGCCAGCCGGGGAAGGGGGTTCAATCAGCCCCAGCATTTT. This gives the protein CASRGRGFNQPQHF.

This chain joins TRBV5-6 and TRBJ1-4; TRBD1 might be the D (5 bases). The CDR3 is 12 amino acids. Germline-derived CDR1 and CDR2 are SGHDT and YYEEEE. V was trimmed by 4 bases and J by 11 bases, leaving 12 bases between them. In DNA, the CDR3 is TGTGCCAGCAGCATTTTTAAGGGGAAACTGTTTTTT. Amino acid sequence: CASSIFKGKLFF.